The rows below give T cell receptor beta chains drawn from one sample of a study of radiotherapy plus CTLA-4 blockade in lung cancer. TCRdb's copy holds only in-frame clones and misses some; the assay was immunoSEQ multiplex PCR. The table shows around 91,000 clones, with 85% to 90% occurring only once. Sequenced here: peripheral blood, sampled from a patient treated with radiotherapy plus ipilimumab. The receptor set was obtained from a human donor with non-small cell lung cancer that progressed on radiotherapy plus ipilimumab. The CDR3 runs from the conserved cysteine through the conserved F or W. A D gene is named only where the DNA matches it firmly. The size of a clone is reported for some rows only, either as once, few or many, or as a class for expanded clones.

abundance | j_gene | v_gene | d_gene | CDR3aa | CDR3nt
NA | TRBJ2-5 | TRBV7-9 | NA | CASRGPGWLETQYF | TGTGCCAGCAGGGGCCCGGGTTGGTTGGAGACCCAGTACTTC
NA | TRBJ2-3 | TRBV5-1 | NA | CASSLLVGGTDTQYF | TGCGCCAGCAGCTTATTAGTGGGGGGCACAGATACGCAGTATTTT
NA | TRBJ1-1 | TRBV5-1 | NA | CASSRDVRNTEAFF | TGCGCCAGCAGCAGGGACGTGAGGAACACTGAAGCTTTCTTT
few | TRBJ1-2 | TRBV7-8 | NA | CASSPPRQLNYGYTF | TGTGCCAGCAGCCCCCCCAGACAGCTTAACTATGGCTACACCTTC
NA | TRBJ1-1 | TRBV19 | NA | CASSRLGGYTEAFF | TGTGCCAGTAGTCGTCTGGGGGGCTACACTGAAGCTTTCTTT
few | TRBJ1-1 | TRBV15 | NA | CATSRDRMNTEAFF | TGTGCCACCAGCAGAGATCGGATGAACACTGAAGCTTTCTTT
NA | TRBJ2-1 | TRBV7-2 | NA | CASSLDFVGEQFF | TGTGCCAGCAGCTTAGATTTTGTCGGTGAGCAGTTCTTC
NA | TRBJ1-2 | TRBV19 | TRBD1 | CASSGTGAYGYTF | TGTGCCAGCTCCGGGACAGGAGCTTATGGCTACACCTTC
NA | TRBJ2-1 | TRBV9 | NA | CASSSQGNEQFF | TGTGCCAGCAGCTCCCAGGGCAATGAGCAGTTCTTC
NA | TRBJ1-2 | TRBV19 | TRBD1 | CASSIGPGGAEYGYTF | TGTGCCAGTAGTATAGGGCCAGGGGGCGCCGAGTATGGCTACACCTTC
NA | TRBJ1-1 | TRBV15 | NA | CATSKSRTANTEAFF | TGTGCCACCAGCAAAAGTAGGACGGCGAACACTGAAGCTTTCTTT
NA | TRBJ2-1 | TRBV18 | TRBD1 | CASSPRGGAYNEQFF | TGTGCCAGCTCACCACGAGGGGGCGCGTACAATGAGCAGTTCTTC
once | TRBJ1-1 | TRBV7-9 | TRBD1 | CASRAGTGNTEAFF | TGTGCCAGCAGGGCCGGGACAGGGAATACTGAAGCTTTCTTT
once | TRBJ2-7 | TRBV2 | TRBD1 | CASRNRGGTGEQYF | TGTGCCAGCAGAAACAGGGGCGGAACGGGTGAGCAGTACTTC
NA | TRBJ1-1 | TRBV5-1 | NA | CASSLGGGSDTEAFF | TGCGCCAGCAGCTTGGGTGGGGGGTCGGACACTGAAGCTTTCTTT
once | TRBJ2-7 | TRBV29-1 | NA | CSAGDTHYEQYF | TGCAGCGCCGGGGACACCCACTACGAGCAGTACTTC
NA | TRBJ2-2 | TRBV5-6 | TRBD2 | CASSYGTSGRNTGELFF | TGTGCCAGCAGCTACGGGACTAGCGGGAGGAACACCGGGGAGCTGTTTTTT
NA | TRBJ2-2 | TRBV4-1 | TRBD2 | CASSQDGSGRDTGELFF | TGCGCCAGCAGCCAAGACGGCAGCGGGAGAGACACCGGGGAGCTGTTTTTT
NA | TRBJ2-5 | TRBV11-3 | NA | CASSRIEGFSVSEETQYF | TGTGCCAGCAGCCGAATAGAGGGGTTTTCCGTTTCCGAGGAGACCCAGTACTTC
NA | TRBJ2-3 | TRBV7-9 | TRBD2 | CASSLTSPGGGTDTQYF | TGTGCCAGCAGCTTAACTAGTCCGGGAGGGGGCACAGATACGCAGTATTTT
NA | TRBJ1-1 | TRBV29-1 | NA | CSVGGGTKSEAFF | TGCAGCGTTGGGGGGGGGACGAAGTCTGAAGCTTTCTTT
once | TRBJ1-1 | TRBV30 | NA | CAWRANMVTEAFF | TGTGCCTGGAGGGCTAATATGGTCACTGAAGCTTTCTTT
NA | TRBJ2-7 | TRBV2 | NA | CASRPALTLGSYEQYF | TGTGCCAGCAGACCGGCCCTAACGCTAGGGTCCTACGAGCAGTACTTC
NA | TRBJ2-5 | TRBV25-1 | NA | CASSEIGGQETQYF | TGTGCCAGCAGTGAGATTGGCGGACAAGAGACCCAGTACTTC
NA | TRBJ1-3 | TRBV9 | NA | CASSEEEYSSGNTIYF | TGTGCCAGCAGCGAAGAGGAGTATAGCTCTGGAAACACCATATATTTT
NA | TRBJ1-5 | TRBV2 | NA | CASTRGPNQPQHF | TGTGCCAGCACCCGGGGTCCCAATCAGCCCCAGCATTTT
NA | TRBJ2-7 | TRBV6-1 | NA | CASSEREREKQYF | TGTGCCAGCAGTGAAAGAGAGAGGGAAAAGCAGTACTTC
NA | TRBJ1-1 | TRBV19 | NA | CASSIGGYTEAFF | TGTGCCAGTAGTATAGGGGGCTACACTGAAGCTTTCTTT
once | TRBJ2-7 | TRBV6-5 | TRBD1 | CASQGQGSSYEQYF | TGTGCCAGCCAAGGACAGGGGTCCTCCTACGAGCAGTACTTC
NA | TRBJ1-2 | TRBV18 | TRBD1 | CASSPSLPGQGGGYTF | TGTGCCAGCTCACCATCTTTACCGGGACAGGGAGGCGGCTACACCTTC
once | TRBJ2-1 | TRBV5-6 | TRBD1 | CASSLAGQGSNEQFF | TGTGCCAGCAGCTTGGCGGGACAGGGAAGCAATGAGCAGTTCTTC
NA | TRBJ1-3 | TRBV5-1 | NA | CASSPKGPGTIGNTIYF | TGCGCCAGCAGCCCAAAGGGCCCTGGCACAATAGGAAACACCATATATTTT
NA | TRBJ2-7 | TRBV15 | NA | CATSRATYEVQYF | TGTGCCACCAGCAGAGCTACTTATGAGGTGCAGTACTTC
NA | TRBJ2-5 | TRBV11-2 | NA | CASSSPFGSQETQYF | TGTGCCAGCAGCTCTCCTTTCGGGAGCCAAGAGACCCAGTACTTC
once | TRBJ1-1 | TRBV5-4 | NA | CASSLDGQRKNTEAFF | TGTGCCAGCAGCTTGGACGGACAACGGAAGAACACTGAAGCTTTCTTT
once | TRBJ1-2 | TRBV6-1 | NA | CASSEGGTYGYTF | TGTGCCAGCAGTGAAGGAGGGACCTATGGCTACACCTTC
NA | TRBJ2-7 | TRBV4-2 | NA | CASSLSGDQRAQYF | TGTGCCAGCAGCCTCTCCGGGGACCAACGGGCGCAGTACTTC
NA | TRBJ1-2 | TRBV19 | NA | CASSIGPGRRNYGYTF | TGTGCCAGTAGTATAGGTCCGGGCCGGAGGAACTATGGCTACACCTTC
NA | TRBJ2-3 | TRBV5-1 | NA | CASSGAGALTDTQYF | TGCGCCAGCAGCGGGGCGGGGGCCCTCACAGATACGCAGTATTTT
few | TRBJ1-1 | TRBV7-7 | NA | CASSLEENTEAFF | TGTGCTAGCAGCTTAGAAGAGAACACTGAAGCTTTCTTT
NA | TRBJ2-2 | TRBV5-1 | TRBD1 | CASSQPGQGAGELFF | TGCGCCAGCAGTCAACCGGGACAGGGCGCGGGGGAGCTGTTTTTT
NA | TRBJ2-1 | TRBV2 | NA | CASSWRQGLIRNEQFF | TGTGCCAGCAGCTGGCGGCAGGGTCTTATCCGGAATGAGCAGTTCTTC
NA | TRBJ2-1 | TRBV7-9 | NA | CASSFWGNNEQFF | TGTGCCAGCAGCTTCTGGGGAAACAATGAGCAGTTCTTC
NA | TRBJ2-7 | TRBV15 | NA | CATSRVGPSYEQYF | TGTGCCACCAGCAGAGTCGGGCCTTCCTACGAGCAGTACTTC
NA | TRBJ2-7 | TRBV5-1 | TRBD2 | CASSSGLADNLEQYF | TGCGCCAGCAGCTCGGGACTAGCGGATAACCTCGAGCAGTACTTC
NA | TRBJ2-5 | TRBV9 | TRBD2 | CASSVGGIAGGQETQYF | TGTGCCAGCAGCGTAGGGGGAATAGCGGGAGGACAAGAGACCCAGTACTTC
NA | TRBJ2-7 | TRBV6-6 | TRBD1 | CASSLQDRLLWF | TGTGCCAGCAGTCTCCAGGACAGGTTGCTTTGGTTC
few | TRBJ1-4 | TRBV7-7 | TRBD1 | CASSLGTRTGAPSANEKLFF | TGTGCTAGCAGCTTAGGAACGAGGACAGGGGCGCCATCAGCTAATGAAAAACTGTTTTTT
NA | TRBJ2-2 | TRBV29-1 | TRBD2 | CSVVAGENTGELFF | TGCAGCGTTGTTGCGGGAGAGAACACCGGGGAGCTGTTTTTT
NA | TRBJ2-5 | TRBV30 | TRBD2 | CAWGLAGETQYF | TGTGCCTGGGGACTAGCGGGAGAGACCCAGTACTTC
NA | TRBJ1-1 | TRBV6-1 | TRBD1 | CASPGQGALREAFF | TGTGCCAGCCCGGGACAGGGGGCGCTTCGGGAAGCTTTCTTT